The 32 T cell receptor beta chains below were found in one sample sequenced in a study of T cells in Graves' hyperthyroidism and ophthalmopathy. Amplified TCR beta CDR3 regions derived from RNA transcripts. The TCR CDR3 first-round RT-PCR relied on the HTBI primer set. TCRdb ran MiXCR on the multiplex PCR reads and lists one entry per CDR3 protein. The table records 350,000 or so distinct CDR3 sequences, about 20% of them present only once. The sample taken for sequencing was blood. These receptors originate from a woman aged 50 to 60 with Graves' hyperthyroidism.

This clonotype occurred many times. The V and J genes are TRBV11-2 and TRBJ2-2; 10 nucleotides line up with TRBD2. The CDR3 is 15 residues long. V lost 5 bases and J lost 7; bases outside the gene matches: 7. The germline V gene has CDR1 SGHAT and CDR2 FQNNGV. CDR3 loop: CASSPRTSGDGELFF. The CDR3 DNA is TGTGCCAGCAGCCCCAGGACTAGCGGAGACGGGGAGCTGTTTTTT.

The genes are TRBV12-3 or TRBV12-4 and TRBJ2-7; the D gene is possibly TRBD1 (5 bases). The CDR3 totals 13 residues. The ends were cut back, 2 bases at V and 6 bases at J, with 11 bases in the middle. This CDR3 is CASSLLGRVEQYV. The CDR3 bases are TGTGCCAGCAGTTTATTAGGCAGGGTCGAGCAGTACGTC.

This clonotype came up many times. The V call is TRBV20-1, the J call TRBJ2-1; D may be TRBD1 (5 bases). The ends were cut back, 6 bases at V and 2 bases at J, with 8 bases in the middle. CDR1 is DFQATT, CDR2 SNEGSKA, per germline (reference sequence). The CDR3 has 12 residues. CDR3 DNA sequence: TGCAGTGCGGGCAGGGCCTACAATGAGCAGTTCTTC. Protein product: CSAGRAYNEQFF.

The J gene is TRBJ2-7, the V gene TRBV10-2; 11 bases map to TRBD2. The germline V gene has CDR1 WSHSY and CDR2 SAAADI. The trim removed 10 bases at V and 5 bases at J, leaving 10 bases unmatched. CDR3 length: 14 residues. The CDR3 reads CATRTSGSIHEQYF. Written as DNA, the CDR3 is TGCGCCACCCGAACTAGCGGGAGTATACACGAGCAGTACTTC.

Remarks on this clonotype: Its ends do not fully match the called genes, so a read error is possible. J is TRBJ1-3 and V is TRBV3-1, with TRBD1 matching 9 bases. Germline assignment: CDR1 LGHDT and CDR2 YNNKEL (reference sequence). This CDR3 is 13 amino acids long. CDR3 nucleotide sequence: TGTGCCAGCCGGGACAGGGCTGGAAGCACCATATATTTT. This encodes CASRDRAGSTIYF.

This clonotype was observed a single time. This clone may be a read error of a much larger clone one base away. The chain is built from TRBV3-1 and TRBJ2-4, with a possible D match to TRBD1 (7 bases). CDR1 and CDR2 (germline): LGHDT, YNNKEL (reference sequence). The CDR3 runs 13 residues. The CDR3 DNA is TGTGTCAGCAGCTCAGGGGGGCGAAACATTCAGTACTTC. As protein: CVSSSGGRNIQYF.

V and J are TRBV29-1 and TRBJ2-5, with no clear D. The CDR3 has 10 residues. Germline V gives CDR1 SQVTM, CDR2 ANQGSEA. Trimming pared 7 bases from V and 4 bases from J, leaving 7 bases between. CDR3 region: CSGVRETQYF. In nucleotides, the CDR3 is TGCAGCGGCGTGAGAGAGACCCAGTACTTC.

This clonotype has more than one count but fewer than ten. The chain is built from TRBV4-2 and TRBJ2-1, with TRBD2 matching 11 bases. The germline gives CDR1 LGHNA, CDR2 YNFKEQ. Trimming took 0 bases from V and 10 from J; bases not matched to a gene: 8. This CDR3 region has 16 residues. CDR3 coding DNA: TGTGCCAGCAGCCAAGATTTAACTAGCGGGGGCCCCGAGCAGTTCTTC. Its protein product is CASSQDLTSGGPEQFF.

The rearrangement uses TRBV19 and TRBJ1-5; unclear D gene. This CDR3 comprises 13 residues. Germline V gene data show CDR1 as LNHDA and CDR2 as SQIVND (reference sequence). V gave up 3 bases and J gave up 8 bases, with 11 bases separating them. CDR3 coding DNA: TGTGCCAGTAGTATTGGGGAGCTGAAGCCCCAGCATTTT. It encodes CASSIGELKPQHF.

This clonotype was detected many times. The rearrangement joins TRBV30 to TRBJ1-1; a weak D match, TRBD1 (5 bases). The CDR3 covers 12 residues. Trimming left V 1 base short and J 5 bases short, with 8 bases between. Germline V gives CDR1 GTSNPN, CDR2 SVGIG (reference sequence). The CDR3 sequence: CAWSEGWTEAFF. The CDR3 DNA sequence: TGTGCCTGGAGTGAGGGGTGGACTGAAGCTTTCTTT.

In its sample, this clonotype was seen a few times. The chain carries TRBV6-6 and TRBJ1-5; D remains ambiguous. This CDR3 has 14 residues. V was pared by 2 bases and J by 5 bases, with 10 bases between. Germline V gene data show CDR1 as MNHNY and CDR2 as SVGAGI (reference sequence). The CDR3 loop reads CASSYVGIDQPQHF. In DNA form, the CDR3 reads TGTGCCAGCAGTTACGTGGGAATAGATCAGCCCCAGCATTTT.

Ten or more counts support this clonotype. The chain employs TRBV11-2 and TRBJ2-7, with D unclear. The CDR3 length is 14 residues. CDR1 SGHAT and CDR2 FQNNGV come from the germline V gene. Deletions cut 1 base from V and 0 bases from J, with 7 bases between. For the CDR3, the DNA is TGTGCCAGCAGCTTAGCTGGGAACTCCTACGAGCAGTACTTC. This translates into CASSLAGNSYEQYF.

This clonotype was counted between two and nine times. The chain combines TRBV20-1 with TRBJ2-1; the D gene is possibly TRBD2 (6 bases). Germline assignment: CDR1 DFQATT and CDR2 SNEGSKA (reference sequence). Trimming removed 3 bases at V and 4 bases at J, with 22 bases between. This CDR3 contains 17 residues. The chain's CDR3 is CSASPPGAPGGYNEQFF. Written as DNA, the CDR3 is TGCAGTGCTAGCCCCCCGGGAGCCCCCGGCGGGTACAATGAGCAGTTCTTC.

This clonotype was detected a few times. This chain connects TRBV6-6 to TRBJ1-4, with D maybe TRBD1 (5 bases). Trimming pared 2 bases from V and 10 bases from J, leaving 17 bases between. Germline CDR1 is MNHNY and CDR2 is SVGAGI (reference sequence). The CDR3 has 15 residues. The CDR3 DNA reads TGTGCCAGCAGTTACGGGGCCGGGACCCGGGGAAAACTGTTTTTT. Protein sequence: CASSYGAGTRGKLFF.

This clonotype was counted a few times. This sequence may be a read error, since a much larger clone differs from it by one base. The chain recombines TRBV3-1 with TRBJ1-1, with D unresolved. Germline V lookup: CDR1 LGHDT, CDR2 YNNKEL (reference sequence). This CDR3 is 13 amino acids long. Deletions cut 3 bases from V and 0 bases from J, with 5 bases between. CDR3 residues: CASSHGMNTEAFF. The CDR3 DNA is TGTGCCAGCAGCCATGGGATGAACACTGAAGCTTTCTTT. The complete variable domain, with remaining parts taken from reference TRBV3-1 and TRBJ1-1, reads DTAVSQTPKYLVTQMGNDKSIKCEQNLGHDTMYWYKQDSKKFLKIMFSYNNKELIINETVPNRFSPKSPDKAHLNLHINSLELGDSAVYFCASSHGMNTEAFFGQGTRLTVV.

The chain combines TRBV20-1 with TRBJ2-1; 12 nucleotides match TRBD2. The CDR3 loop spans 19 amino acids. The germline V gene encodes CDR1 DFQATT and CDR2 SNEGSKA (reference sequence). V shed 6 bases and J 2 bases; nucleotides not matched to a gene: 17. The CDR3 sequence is CSALTLTSGGRVPYNEQFF. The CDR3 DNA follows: TGCAGTGCACTTACCCTGACTAGCGGGGGAAGGGTGCCCTACAATGAGCAGTTCTTC.

CDR3 DNA: TGCAGTGCCCGGGACCTCGGTCACACAGATACGCAGTATTTT. It translates to CSARDLGHTDTQYF. The chain couples TRBV20-1 to TRBJ2-3; either TRBD1 or TRBD2 may supply D (5 bases each). Trimming left V 6 bases short and J 2 bases short, with 15 bases between. The V gene's germline CDR1 is DFQATT and CDR2 SNEGSKA (reference sequence). CDR3 length: 14 residues.

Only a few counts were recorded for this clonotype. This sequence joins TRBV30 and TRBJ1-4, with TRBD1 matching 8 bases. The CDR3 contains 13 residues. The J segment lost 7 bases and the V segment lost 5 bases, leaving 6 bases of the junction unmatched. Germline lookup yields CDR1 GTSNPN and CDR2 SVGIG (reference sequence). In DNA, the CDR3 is TGTGCCTGGGACAGGGGCGATCCTGAAAAACTGTTTTTT. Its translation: CAWDRGDPEKLFF.

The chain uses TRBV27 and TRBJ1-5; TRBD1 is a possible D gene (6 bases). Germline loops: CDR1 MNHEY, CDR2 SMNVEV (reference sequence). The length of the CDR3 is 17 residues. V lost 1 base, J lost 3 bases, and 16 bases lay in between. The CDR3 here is CASSLLEGHNYNQPQHF. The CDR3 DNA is TGTGCCAGCAGTTTATTGGAGGGACATAATTACAATCAGCCCCAGCATTTT.

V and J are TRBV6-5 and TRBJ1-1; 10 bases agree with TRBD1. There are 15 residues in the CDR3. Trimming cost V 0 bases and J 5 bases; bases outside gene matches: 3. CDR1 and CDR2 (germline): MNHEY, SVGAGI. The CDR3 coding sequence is TGTGCCAGCAGTTACTCCGGGACAGGGGAAACTGAAGCTTTCTTT. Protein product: CASSYSGTGETEAFF.

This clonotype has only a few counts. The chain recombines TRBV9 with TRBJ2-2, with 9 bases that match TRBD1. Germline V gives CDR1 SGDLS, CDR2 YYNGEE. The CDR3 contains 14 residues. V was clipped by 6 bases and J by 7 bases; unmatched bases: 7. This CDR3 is CASTRDRANGELFF. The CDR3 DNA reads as TGTGCCAGCACCCGGGACAGGGCTAACGGGGAGCTGTTTTTT.

The CDR3 loop is CSASRPENTEAFF. In nucleotides, the CDR3 is TGCAGTGCCTCTCGGCCGGAGAACACTGAAGCTTTCTTT. The chain has TRBV20-1 and TRBJ1-1; no definite D call. The CDR3 runs 13 residues. Trimming removed 6 bases at V and 1 base at J, with 12 bases between. Germline assignment: CDR1 DFQATT and CDR2 SNEGSKA (reference sequence).

The CDR3 DNA sequence: TGCAGTGCCGGGGGGACTAGCGGGGGCGGGGGAGATACGCAGTATTTT. It is translated as CSAGGTSGGGGDTQYF. The V call is TRBV20-1, the J call TRBJ2-3, with 14 bases lining up with TRBD2. The CDR3 spans 16 residues. Germline loops: CDR1 DFQATT, CDR2 SNEGSKA (reference sequence). J was trimmed by 5 bases and V by 6 bases; bases with no gene match: 10.

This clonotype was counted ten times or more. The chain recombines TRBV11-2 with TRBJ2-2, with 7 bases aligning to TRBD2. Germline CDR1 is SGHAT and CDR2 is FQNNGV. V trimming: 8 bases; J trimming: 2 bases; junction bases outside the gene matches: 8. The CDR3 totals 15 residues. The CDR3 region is CASGLDGVNTGELFF. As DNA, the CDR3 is TGTGCCAGCGGACTAGACGGAGTAAACACCGGGGAGCTGTTTTTT.

The DNA for the CDR3 is TGCAGTGCTAGAGGCTCGAACTTGAACACTGAAGCTTTCTTT. Translation gives CSARGSNLNTEAFF. The chain combines TRBV20-1 with TRBJ1-1; the D is unclear. The germline CDR1 and CDR2 sequences are DFQATT and SNEGSKA (reference sequence). With 1 base removed from V and 0 bases from J, the gap between germline ends came to 9 bases. The CDR3 is 14 amino acids.

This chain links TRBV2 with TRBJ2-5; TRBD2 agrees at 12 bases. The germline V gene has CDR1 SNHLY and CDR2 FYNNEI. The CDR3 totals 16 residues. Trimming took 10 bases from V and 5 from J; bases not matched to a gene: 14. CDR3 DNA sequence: TGTGCCACCAGAAGGCTAGCGGGAGGGCAGTGGGAGACCCAGTACTTC. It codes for CATRRLAGGQWETQYF.

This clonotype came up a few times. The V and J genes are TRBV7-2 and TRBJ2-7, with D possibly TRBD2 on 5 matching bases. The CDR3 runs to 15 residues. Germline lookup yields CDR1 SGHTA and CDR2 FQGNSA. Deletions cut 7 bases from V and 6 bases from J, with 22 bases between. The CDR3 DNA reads TGTGCCAGCACACTATTTCCCGGGGTAATGGGCGAGCAGTACTTC. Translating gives CASTLFPGVMGEQYF.

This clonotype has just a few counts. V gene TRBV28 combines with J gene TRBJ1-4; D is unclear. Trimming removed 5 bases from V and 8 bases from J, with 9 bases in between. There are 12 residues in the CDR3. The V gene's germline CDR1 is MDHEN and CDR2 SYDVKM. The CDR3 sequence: CASSLTWEKLFF. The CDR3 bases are TGTGCCAGCAGTCTTACTTGGGAAAAACTGTTTTTT.

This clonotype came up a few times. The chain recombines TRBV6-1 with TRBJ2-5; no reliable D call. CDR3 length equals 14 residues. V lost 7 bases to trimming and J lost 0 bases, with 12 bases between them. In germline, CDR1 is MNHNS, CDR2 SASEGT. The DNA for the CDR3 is TGTGCCAGCAAGGACGGCCAGTACCAAGAGACCCAGTACTTC. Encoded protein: CASKDGQYQETQYF.

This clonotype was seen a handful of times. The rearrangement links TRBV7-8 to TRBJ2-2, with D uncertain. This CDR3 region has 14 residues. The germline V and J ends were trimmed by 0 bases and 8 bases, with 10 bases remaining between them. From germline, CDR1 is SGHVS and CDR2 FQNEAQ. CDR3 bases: TGTGCCAGCAGCTTAGCGTCCCCGATAGGGGAGCTGTTTTTT. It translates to CASSLASPIGELFF. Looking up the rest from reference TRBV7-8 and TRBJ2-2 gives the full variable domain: GAGVSQSPRYKVAKRGQDVALRCDPISGHVSLFWYQQALGQGPEFLTYFQNEAQLDKSGLPSDRFFAERPEGSVSTLKIQRTQQEDSAVYLCASSLASPIGELFFGEGSRLTVL.

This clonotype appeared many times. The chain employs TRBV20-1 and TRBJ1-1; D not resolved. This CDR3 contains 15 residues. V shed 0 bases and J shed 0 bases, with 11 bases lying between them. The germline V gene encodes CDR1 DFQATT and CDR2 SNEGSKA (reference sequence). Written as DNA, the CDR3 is TGCAGTGCTAGAGATCAGGCCAGATTGAACACTGAAGCTTTCTTT. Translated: CSARDQARLNTEAFF.

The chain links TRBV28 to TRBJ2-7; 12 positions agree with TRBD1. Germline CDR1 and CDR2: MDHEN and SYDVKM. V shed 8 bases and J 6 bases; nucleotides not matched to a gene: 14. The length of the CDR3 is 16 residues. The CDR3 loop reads CASFPAPGQGAIEQYF. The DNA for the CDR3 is TGTGCCAGCTTCCCGGCACCGGGACAGGGGGCGATCGAGCAGTACTTC.